The clone carrying this T cell receptor (beta chain) was recorded a few times. Its antigen is undetermined. This record belongs to a study of T-cell reconstitution after alpha-beta-depleted transplantation in children. The germline gives CDR1 MNHEY, CDR2 SVGAGI. Trimming left V 7 bases short and J 4 bases short, with 8 bases between. The CDR3 contains 11 residues. The study, taken as a whole, reports: Surviving recipient T cells and thymic progenitors produced the high day-60 TCRbeta diversity seen in some patients. It was newly produced T cells that mostly accounted for T-cell counts and diversity one year after transplant. It was reported that alpha-beta T cells came from several hundred expanded graft clones (about two months after transplant).

Preparation of the TCRbeta library was carried out with unique molecular identifiers. Via MiXCR, TCRdb re-called the PCR reads, giving one row per CDR3 protein. This sample carries around 800,000 distinct CDR3 sequences, 16% of them seen once, and the ten largest clones take 5%. The receptor was derived from a male patient between 5 and 17 years old who had a stem cell transplant for acute lymphoblastic leukemia, so the T cells may come from the graft donor. This chain connects TRBV6-5 to TRBJ2-7; D is unresolved. Specimen: PBMCs, mostly from graft donor cells, collected 360 days after TCRalphabeta/CD19-depleted stem cell transplant. This CDR3 reads CASTHRYEQYF. The DNA of the CDR3 is TGTGCCAGCACGCATAGGTACGAGCAGTACTTC.